This T cell receptor (beta chain) was retrieved from a study of cytotoxic CD8 clonotypes in ibrutinib-treated CLL. The germline V gene has CDR1 SGHRS and CDR2 YFSETQ. The CDR3 spans 16 residues. J gave up 6 bases and V 2 bases, and 9 bases lay outside the gene matches. Study-wide results and caveats: Clonality grew at ibrutinib response; at progression, it decreased back toward baseline.

As regards this clone: Antigen specificity is unknown.

Sequencing used immunoSEQ multiplex PCR; TCRdb keeps in-frame clones, though not all of them. The sample holds about 160,000 clones, around nine tenths seen once. The chain employs TRBV5-1 and TRBJ2-2; 8 nucleotides line up with TRBD2. This TCR was sampled from a human donor with chronic lymphocytic leukemia. Sequenced material: PBMCs, taken at disease progression, from a patient treated with ibrutinib. CDR3 sequence reads: CASSFAAGGLAGELFF. CDR3 sequence (DNA): TGCGCCAGCAGCTTTGCTGCGGGAGGTCTAGCCGGGGAGCTGTTTTTT. The variable domain in full, completed from reference TRBV5-1 and TRBJ2-2, reads KAGVTQTPRYLIKTRGQQVTLSCSPISGHRSVSWYQQTPGQGLQFLFEYFSETQRNKGNFPGRFSGRQFSNSRSEMNVSTLELGDSALYLCASSFAAGGLAGELFFGEGSRLTVL.